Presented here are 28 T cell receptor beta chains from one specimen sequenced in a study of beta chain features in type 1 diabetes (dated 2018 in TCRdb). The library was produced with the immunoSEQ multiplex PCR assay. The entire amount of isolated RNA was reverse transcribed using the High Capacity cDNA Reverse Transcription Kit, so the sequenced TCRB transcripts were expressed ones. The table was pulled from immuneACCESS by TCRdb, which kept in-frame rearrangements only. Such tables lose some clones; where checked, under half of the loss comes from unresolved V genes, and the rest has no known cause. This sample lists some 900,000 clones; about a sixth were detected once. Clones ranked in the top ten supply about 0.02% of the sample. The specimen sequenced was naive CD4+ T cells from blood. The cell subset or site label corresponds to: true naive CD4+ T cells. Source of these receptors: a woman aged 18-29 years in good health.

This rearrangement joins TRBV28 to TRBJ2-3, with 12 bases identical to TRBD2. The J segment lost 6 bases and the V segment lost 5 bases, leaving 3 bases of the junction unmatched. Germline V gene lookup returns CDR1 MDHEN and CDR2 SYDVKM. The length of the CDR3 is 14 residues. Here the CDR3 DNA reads TGTGCCAGCAGTCCAGGACTAGCGGGGGATACGCAGTATTTT. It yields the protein CASSPGLAGDTQYF.

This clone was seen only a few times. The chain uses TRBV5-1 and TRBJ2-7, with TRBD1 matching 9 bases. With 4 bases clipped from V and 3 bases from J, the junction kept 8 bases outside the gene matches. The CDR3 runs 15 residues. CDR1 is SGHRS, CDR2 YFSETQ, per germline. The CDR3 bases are TGCGCCAGCAGCGGCGGACAGGGGAATTTCTACGAGCAGTACTTC. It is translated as CASSGGQGNFYEQYF.

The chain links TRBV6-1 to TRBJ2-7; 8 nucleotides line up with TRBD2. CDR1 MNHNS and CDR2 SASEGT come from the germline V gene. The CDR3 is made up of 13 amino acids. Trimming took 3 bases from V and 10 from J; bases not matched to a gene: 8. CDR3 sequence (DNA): TGTGCCAGCAGTGACCTTAGCGGGATAGGCCAGTACTTC. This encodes CASSDLSGIGQYF.

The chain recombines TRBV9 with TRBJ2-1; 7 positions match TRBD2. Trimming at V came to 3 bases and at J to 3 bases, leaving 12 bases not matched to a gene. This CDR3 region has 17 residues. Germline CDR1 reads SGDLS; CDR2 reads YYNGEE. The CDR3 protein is CASSGGPREADYNEQFF. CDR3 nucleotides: TGTGCCAGCAGCGGAGGTCCACGGGAGGCGGACTACAATGAGCAGTTCTTC.

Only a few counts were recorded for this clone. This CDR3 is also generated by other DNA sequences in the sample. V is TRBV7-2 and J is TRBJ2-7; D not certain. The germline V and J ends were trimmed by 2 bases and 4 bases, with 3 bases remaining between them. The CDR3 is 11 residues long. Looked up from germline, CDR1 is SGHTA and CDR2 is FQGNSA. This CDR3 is CASSLFYEQYF. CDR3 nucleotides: TGTGCCAGCAGCTTATTTTACGAGCAGTACTTC.

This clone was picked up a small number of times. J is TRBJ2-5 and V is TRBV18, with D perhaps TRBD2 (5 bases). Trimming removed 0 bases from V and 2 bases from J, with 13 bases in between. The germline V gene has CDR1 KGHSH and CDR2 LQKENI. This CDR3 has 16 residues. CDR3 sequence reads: CASSPPSPRGQETQYF. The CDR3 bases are TGTGCCAGCTCACCACCGTCCCCTCGAGGGCAAGAGACCCAGTACTTC. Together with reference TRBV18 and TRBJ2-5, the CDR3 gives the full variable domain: NAGVMQNPRHLVRRRGQEARLRCSPMKGHSHVYWYRQLPEEGLKFMVYLQKENIIDESGMPKERFSAEFPKEGPSILRIQQVVRGDSAAYFCASSPPSPRGQETQYFGPGTRLLVL.

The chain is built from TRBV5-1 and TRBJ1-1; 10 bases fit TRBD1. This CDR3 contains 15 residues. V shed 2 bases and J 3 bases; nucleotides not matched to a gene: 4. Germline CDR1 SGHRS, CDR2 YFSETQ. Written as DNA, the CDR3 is TGCGCCAGCAGCTTACCGGGACAGGGGTACACTGAAGCTTTCTTT. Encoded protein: CASSLPGQGYTEAFF. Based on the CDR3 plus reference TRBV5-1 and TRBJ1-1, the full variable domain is KAGVTQTPRYLIKTRGQQVTLSCSPISGHRSVSWYQQTPGQGLQFLFEYFSETQRNKGNFPGRFSGRQFSNSRSEMNVSTLELGDSALYLCASSLPGQGYTEAFFGQGTRLTVV.

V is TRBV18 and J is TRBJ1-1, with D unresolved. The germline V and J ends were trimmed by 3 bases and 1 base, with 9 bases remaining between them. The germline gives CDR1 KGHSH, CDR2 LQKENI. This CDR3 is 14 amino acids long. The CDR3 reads CASSPDEGNTEAFF. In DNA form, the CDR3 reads TGTGCCAGCTCACCGGATGAGGGGAACACTGAAGCTTTCTTT.

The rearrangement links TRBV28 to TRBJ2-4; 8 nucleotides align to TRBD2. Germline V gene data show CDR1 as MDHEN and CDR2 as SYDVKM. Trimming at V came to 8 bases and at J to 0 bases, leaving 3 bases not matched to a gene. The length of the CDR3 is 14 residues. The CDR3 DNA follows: TGTGCCAGCGTCGGGGGGGTAGCCAAAAACATTCAGTACTTC. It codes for CASVGGVAKNIQYF.

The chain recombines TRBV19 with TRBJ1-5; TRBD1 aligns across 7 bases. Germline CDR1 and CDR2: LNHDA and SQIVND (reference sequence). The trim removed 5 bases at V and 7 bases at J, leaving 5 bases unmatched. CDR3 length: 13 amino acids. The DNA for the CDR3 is TGTGCCAGTAGTCAACAGGGGCAGCAGCCCCAGCATTTT. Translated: CASSQQGQQPQHF.

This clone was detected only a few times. The CDR3 nucleotides read TGTGCCAGCAGTGACCCCGGGACAGGCGTCTACGAGCAGTACTTC. Translated: CASSDPGTGVYEQYF. The chain couples TRBV6-6 to TRBJ2-7; 8 bases align to TRBD1. This CDR3 is 15 amino acids long. Germline V gene lookup returns CDR1 MNHNY and CDR2 SVGAGI (reference sequence). V shed 5 bases, J shed 3 bases, and the junction held 9 bases outside the gene matches.

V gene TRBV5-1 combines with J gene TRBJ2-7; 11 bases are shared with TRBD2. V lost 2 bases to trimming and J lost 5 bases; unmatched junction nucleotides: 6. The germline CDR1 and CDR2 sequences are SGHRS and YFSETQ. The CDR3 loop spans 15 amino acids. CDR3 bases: TGCGCCAGCAGCTTACTAGCGGGAGCGTTAAACGAGCAGTACTTC. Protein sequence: CASSLLAGALNEQYF.

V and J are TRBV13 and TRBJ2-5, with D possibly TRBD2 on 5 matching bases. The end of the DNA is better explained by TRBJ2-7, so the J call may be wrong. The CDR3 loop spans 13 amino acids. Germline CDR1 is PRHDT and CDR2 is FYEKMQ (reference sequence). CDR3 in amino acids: CASSLAGKDEQYF. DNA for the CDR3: TGTGCCAGCAGCTTAGCCGGGAAGGACGAGCAGTACTTC.

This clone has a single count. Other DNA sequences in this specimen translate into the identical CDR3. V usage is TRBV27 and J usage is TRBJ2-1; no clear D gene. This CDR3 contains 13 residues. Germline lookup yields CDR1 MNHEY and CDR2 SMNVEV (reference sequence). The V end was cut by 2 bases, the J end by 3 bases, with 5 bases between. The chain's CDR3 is CASSLNSYNEQFF. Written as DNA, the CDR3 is TGTGCCAGCAGTTTAAACAGCTACAATGAGCAGTTCTTC.

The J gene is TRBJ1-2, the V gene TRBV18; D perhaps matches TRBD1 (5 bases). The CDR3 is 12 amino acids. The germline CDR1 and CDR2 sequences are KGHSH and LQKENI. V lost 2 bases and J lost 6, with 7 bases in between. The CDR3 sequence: CASSPSTDGYTF. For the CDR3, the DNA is TGTGCCAGCTCACCATCGACAGATGGCTACACCTTC. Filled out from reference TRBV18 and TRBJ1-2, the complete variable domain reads NAGVMQNPRHLVRRRGQEARLRCSPMKGHSHVYWYRQLPEEGLKFMVYLQKENIIDESGMPKERFSAEFPKEGPSILRIQQVVRGDSAAYFCASSPSTDGYTFGSGTRLTVV.

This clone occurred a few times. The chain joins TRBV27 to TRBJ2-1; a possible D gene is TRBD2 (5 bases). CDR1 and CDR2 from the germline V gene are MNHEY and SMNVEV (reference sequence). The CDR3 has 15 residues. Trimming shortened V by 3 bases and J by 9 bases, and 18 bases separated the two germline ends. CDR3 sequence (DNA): TGTGCCAGCAGTTTTCGGGCGGGCCACGAGGGTGAGCAGTTCTTC. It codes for CASSFRAGHEGEQFF.

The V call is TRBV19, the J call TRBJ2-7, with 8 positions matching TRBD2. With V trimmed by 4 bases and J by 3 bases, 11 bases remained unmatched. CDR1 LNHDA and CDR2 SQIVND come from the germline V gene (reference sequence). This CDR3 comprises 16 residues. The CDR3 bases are TGTGCCAGTAGTACGGACCTAGCGGGCGAAGTCTACGAGCAGTACTTC. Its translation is CASSTDLAGEVYEQYF.

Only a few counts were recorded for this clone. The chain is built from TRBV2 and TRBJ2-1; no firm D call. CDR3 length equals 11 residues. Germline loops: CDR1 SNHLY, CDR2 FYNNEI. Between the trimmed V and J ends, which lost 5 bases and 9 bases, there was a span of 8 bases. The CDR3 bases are TGTGCCAGCAGTCCCCTTTTTGAGCAGTTCTTC. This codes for CASSPLFEQFF.

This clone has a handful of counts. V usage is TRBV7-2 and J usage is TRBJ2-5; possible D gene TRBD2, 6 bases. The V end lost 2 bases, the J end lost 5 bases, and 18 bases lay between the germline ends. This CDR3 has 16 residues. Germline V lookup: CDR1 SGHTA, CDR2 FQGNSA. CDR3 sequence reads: CASSLLTVGEAETQYF. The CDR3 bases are TGTGCCAGCAGCTTACTAACTGTTGGGGAGGCGGAGACCCAGTACTTC.

CDR3 protein: CASSVAGDGYNEQFF. In DNA form, the CDR3 reads TGTGCCAGCAGCGTAGCAGGGGATGGCTACAATGAGCAGTTCTTC. The V and J genes are TRBV9 and TRBJ2-1, with a possible D match to TRBD1 (6 bases). The V gene lost 0 bases and the J gene lost 3 bases, with 10 bases spanning the gap. This CDR3 comprises 15 residues. CDR1 is SGDLS, CDR2 YYNGEE, per germline.

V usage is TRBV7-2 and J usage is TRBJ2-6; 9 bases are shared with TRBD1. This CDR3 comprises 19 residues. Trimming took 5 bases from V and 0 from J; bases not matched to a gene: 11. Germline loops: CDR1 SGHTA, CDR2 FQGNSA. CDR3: CASSIMGQGFGSGANVLTF. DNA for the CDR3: TGTGCCAGCAGCATTATGGGACAGGGCTTTGGCTCTGGGGCCAACGTCCTGACTTTC.

In DNA, the CDR3 is TGTGCCAGCAAGCAAGGGAGCGGGGCCTCCTACGAGCAGTACTTC. It translates to CASKQGSGASYEQYF. This chain uses TRBV7-2 with TRBJ2-7, with TRBD2 identical over 7 bases. The CDR3 consists of 15 residues. From germline, CDR1 is SGHTA and CDR2 FQGNSA. With 7 bases clipped from V and 0 bases from J, the junction kept 9 bases outside the gene matches.

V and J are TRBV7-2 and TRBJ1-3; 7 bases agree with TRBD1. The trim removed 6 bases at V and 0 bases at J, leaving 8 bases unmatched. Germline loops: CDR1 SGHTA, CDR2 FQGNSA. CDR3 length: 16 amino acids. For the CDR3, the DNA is TGTGCCAGCAGTTTTAAGGGGACAGTCTCTGGAAACACCATATATTTT. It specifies CASSFKGTVSGNTIYF.

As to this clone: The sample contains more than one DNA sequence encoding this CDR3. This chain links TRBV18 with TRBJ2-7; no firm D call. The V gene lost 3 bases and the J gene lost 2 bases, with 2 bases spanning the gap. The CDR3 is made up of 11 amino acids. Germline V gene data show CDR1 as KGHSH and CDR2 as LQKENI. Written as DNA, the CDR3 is TGTGCCAGCTCACCGGCCTACGAGCAGTACTTC. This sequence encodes CASSPAYEQYF.

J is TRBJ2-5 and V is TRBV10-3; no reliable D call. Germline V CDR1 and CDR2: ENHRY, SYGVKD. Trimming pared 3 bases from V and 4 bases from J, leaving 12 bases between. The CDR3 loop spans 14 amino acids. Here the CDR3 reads CAISDSRLGETQYF. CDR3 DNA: TGTGCCATCAGTGATTCTCGGCTGGGAGAGACCCAGTACTTC.

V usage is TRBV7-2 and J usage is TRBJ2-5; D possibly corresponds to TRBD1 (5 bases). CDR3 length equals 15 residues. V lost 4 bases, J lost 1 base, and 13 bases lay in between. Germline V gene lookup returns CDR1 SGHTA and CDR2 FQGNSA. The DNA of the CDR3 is TGTGCCAGCAGCTCCAATCAGGGCGCCCAAGAGACCCAGTACTTC. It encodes CASSSNQGAQETQYF.

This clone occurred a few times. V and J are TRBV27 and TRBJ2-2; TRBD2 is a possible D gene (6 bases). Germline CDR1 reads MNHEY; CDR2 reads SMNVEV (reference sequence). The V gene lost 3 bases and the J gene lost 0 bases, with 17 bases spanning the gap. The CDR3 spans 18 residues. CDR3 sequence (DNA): TGTGCCAGCAGTTTGGTGGTCGCGGGAAGGACGAACACCGGGGAGCTGTTTTTT. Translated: CASSLVVAGRTNTGELFF.

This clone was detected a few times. As DNA, the CDR3 is TGTGCCAGCAGTAGCGCAGAGAGTAACACTGAAGCTTTCTTT. Protein: CASSSAESNTEAFF. The rearrangement joins TRBV6-1 to TRBJ1-1; D is unclear. V was cut by 5 bases and J by 2 bases, with 12 bases left in between. Germline-derived CDR1 and CDR2 are MNHNS and SASEGT. CDR3 length: 14 residues.